This T cell receptor (beta chain) was identified in a study of blood T cells in healthy people across ages. The study's findings and limits: The unknown donor CMV status may have confounded expanded clonotype changes. Long-lived donors exceeded aged donors in naive CD4+ cells and diversity. With naive T cell percentage, TCR beta diversity showed a strong correlation.

As concerns this clonotype: Its specificity is unknown.

Primers used in a second PCR of about 6 to 11 cycles were a sample-barcoded 5' primer and a J-beta primer mix. Each CDR3 protein is one row after TCRdb ran MiXCR on the 5' RACE reads. The sample contains about 830,000 distinct CDR3 sequences, about 59% of which appear only once. Specimen: blood. The sequence was collected from a man aged 25-45 years in good health.

The CDR3 coding sequence is TGTGCCAGCAGTAACACCGGGACCTACGAGCAGTACTTC. Translation: CASSNTGTYEQYF. The rearrangement uses TRBV6-5 and TRBJ2-4; a weak D match, TRBD2 (5 bases). The DNA end lines up better with TRBJ2-7; the J call may be wrong. The CDR3 extends over 13 amino acids. Germline lookup yields CDR1 MNHEY and CDR2 SVGAGI.